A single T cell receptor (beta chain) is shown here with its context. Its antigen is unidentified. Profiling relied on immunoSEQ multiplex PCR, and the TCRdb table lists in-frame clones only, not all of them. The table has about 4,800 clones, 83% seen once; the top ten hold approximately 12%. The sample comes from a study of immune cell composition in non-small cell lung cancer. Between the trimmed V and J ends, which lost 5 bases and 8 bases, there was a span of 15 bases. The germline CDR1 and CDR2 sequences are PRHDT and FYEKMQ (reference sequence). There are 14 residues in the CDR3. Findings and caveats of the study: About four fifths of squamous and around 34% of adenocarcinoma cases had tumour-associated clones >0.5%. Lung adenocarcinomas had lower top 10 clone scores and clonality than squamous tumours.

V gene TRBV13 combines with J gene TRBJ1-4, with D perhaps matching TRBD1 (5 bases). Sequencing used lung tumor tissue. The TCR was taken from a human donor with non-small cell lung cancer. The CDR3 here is CASSPGPMEEKLFF. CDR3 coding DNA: TGTGCCAGCAGCCCGGGACCGATGGAAGAAAAACTGTTTTTT. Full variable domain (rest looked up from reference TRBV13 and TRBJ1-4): AAGVIQSPRHLIKEKRETATLKCYPIPRHDTVYWYQQGPGQDPQFLISFYEKMQSDKGSIPDRFSAQQFSDYHSELNMSSLELGDSALYFCASSPGPMEEKLFFGSGTQLSVL.